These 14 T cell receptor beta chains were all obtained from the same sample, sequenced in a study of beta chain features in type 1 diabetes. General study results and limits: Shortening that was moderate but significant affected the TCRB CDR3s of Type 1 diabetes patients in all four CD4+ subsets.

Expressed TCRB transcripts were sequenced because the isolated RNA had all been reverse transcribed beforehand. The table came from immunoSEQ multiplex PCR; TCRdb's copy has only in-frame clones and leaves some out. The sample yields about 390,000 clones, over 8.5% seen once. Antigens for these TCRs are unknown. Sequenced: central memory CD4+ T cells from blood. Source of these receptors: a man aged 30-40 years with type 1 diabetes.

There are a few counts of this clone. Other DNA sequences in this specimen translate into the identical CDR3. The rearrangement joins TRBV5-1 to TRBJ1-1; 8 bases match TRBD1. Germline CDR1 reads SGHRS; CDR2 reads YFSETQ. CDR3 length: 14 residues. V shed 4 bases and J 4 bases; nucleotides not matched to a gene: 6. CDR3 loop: CASSPGGGGTEAFF. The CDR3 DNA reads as TGCGCCAGCAGCCCAGGGGGCGGTGGCACTGAAGCTTTCTTT.

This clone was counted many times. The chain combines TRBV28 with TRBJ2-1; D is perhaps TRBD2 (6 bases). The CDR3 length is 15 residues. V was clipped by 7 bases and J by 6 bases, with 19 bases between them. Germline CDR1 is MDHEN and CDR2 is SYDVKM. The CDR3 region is CASNHGSGVGNEQFF. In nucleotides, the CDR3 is TGTGCCAGCAATCACGGGTCGGGAGTGGGCAATGAGCAGTTCTTC.

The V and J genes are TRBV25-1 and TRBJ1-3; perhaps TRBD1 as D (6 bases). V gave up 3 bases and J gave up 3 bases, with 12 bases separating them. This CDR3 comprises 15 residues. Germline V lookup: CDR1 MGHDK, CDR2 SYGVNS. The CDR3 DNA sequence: TGTGCCAGCAGTGACTCCCTCAGGGGTGGAAACACCATATATTTT. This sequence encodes CASSDSLRGGNTIYF.

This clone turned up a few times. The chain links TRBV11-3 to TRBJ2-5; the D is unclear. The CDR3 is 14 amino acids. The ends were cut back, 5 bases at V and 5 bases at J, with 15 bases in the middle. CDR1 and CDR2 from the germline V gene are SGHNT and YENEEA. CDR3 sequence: CASSIRTYSETQYF. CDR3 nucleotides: TGTGCCAGCAGCATCCGCACCTACTCGGAGACCCAGTACTTC.

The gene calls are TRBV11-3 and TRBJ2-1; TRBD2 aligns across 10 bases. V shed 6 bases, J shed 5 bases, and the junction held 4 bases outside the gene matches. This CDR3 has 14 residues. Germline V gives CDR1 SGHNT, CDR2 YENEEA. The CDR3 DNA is TGTGCCAGCAGTATTGGGACTAGCGACAATGAGCAGTTCTTC. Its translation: CASSIGTSDNEQFF.

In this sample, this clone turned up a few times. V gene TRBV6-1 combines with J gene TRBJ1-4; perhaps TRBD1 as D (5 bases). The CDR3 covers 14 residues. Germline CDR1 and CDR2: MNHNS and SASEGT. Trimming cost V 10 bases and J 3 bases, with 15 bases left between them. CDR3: CAIRLREANEKLFF. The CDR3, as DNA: TGTGCCATAAGGCTCAGGGAGGCTAATGAAAAACTGTTTTTT.

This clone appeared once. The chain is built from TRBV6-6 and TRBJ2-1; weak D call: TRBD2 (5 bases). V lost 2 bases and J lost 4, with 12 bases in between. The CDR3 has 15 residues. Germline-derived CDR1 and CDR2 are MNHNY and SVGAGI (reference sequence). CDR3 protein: CASSYESGYYNEQFF. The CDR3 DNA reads TGTGCCAGCAGTTACGAGAGCGGCTATTACAATGAGCAGTTCTTC.

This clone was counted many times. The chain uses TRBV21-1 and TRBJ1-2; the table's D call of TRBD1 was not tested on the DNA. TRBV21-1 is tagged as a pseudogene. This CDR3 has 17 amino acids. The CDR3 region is CASSKADRGGGNYGYTF. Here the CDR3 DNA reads TGTGCCAGCAGCAAAGCGGACAGGGGAGGTGGAAACTATGGCTACACCTTC.

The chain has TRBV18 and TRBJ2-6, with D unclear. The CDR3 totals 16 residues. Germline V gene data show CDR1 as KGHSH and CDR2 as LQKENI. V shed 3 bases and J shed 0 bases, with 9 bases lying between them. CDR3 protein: CASSPRTSSGANVLTF. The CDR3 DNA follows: TGTGCCAGCTCACCGAGAACAAGCTCTGGGGCCAACGTCCTGACTTTC.

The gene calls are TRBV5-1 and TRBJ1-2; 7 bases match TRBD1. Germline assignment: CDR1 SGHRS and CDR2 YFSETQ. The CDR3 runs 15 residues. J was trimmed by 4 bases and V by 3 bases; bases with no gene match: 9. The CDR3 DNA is TGCGCCAGCAGCTCGGGACAGACTGACGTCTATGGCTACACCTTC. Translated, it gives CASSSGQTDVYGYTF.

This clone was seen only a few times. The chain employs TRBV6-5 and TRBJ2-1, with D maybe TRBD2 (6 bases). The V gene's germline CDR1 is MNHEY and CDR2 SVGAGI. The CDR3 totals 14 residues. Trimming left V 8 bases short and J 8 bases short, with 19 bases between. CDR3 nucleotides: TGTGCCAGCGCTAGGGAAACTAGCAGGGATGAGCAGTTCTTC. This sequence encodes CASARETSRDEQFF.

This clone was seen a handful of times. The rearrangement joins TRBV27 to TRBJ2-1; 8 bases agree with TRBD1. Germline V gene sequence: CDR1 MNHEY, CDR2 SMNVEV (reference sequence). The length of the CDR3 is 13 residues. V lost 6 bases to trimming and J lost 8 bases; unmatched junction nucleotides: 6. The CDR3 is CASRRTGSDEQFF. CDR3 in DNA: TGTGCCAGCAGGAGGACAGGGTCAGATGAGCAGTTCTTC.

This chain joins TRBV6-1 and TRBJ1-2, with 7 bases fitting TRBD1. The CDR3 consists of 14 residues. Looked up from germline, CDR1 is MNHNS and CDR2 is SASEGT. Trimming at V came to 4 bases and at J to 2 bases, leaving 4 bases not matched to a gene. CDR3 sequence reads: CASSGQDRNYGYTF. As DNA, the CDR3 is TGTGCCAGCAGTGGCCAGGACAGGAACTATGGCTACACCTTC.

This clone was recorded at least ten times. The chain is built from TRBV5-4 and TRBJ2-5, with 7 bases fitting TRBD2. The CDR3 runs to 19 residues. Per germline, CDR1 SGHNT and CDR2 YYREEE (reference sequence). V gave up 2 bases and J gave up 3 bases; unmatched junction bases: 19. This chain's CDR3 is CASSFPGGGEQPEEETQYF. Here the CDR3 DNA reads TGTGCCAGCAGCTTCCCTGGGGGGGGAGAGCAGCCTGAAGAAGAGACCCAGTACTTC.